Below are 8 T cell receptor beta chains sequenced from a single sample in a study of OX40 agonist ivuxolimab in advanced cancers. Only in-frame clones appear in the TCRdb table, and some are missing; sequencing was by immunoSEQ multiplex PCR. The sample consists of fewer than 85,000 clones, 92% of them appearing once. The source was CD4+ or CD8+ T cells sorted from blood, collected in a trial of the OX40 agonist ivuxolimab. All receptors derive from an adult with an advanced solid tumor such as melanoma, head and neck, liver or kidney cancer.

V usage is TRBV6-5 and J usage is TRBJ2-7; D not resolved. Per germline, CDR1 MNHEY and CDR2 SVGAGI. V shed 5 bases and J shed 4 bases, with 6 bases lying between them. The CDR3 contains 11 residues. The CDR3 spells CASSEAYEQYF. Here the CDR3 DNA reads TGTGCCAGCAGTGAGGCTTACGAGCAGTACTTC.

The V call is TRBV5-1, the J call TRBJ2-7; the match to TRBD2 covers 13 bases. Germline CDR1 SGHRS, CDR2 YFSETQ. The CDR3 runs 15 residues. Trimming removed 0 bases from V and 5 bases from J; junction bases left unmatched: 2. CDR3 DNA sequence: TGCGCCAGCAGCTTGGGGACTAGCGGGAGCCACGAGCAGTACTTC. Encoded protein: CASSLGTSGSHEQYF.

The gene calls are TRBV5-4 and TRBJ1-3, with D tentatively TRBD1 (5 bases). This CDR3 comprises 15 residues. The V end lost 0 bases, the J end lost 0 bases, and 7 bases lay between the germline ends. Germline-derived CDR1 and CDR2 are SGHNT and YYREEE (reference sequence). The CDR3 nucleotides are TGTGCCAGCAGCTTGGGCAGGGCCTCTGGAAACACCATATATTTT. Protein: CASSLGRASGNTIYF.

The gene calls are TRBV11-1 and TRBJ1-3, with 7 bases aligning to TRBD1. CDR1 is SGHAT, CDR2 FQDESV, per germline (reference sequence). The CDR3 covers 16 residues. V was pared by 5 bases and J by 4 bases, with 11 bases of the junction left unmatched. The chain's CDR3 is CASSLRQGLSGNTIYF. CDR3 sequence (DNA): TGTGCCAGCAGCCTAAGACAGGGACTTAGCGGAAACACCATATATTTT.

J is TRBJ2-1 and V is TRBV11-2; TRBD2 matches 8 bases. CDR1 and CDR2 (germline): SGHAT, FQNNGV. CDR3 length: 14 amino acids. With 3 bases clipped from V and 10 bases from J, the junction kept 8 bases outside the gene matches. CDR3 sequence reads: CASSFVRGGREQFF. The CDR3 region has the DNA TGTGCCAGCAGCTTCGTACGGGGGGGAAGAGAGCAGTTCTTC.

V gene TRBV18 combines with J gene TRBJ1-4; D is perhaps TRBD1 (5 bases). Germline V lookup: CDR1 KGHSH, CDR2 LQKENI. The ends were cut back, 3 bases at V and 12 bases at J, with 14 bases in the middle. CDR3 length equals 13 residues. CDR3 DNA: TGTGCCAGCTCACCCAGAAAGGGGACGGAACTGTTTTTT. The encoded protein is CASSPRKGTELFF.

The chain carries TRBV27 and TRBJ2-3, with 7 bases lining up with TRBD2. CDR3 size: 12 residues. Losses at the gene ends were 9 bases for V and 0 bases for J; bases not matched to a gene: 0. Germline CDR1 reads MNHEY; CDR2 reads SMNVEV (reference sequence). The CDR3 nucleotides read TGTGCCAGAGCGGGAAGCACAGATACGCAGTATTTT. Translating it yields CARAGSTDTQYF.

DNA of the CDR3: TGTGCCAGCAGTTTCGCATTAGACAAGCTCTCCTACGAGCAGTACTTC. It translates to CASSFALDKLSYEQYF. The J gene is TRBJ2-7, the V gene TRBV28; no clear D gene. The V and J ends lost 3 bases and 0 bases respectively, with 15 bases between them. CDR1 and CDR2 from the germline V gene are MDHEN and SYDVKM. This CDR3 has 16 amino acids. Complete variable domain (other parts from reference TRBV28 and TRBJ2-7): DVKVTQSSRYLVKRTGEKVFLECVQDMDHENMFWYRQDPGLGLRLIYFSYDVKMKEKGDIPEGYSVSREKKERFSLILESASTNQTSMYLCASSFALDKLSYEQYFGPGTRLTVT.